A single sample is the source of the 29 T cell receptor beta chains below, sequenced in a study of technical replicates of blood from several donors (dated by TCRdb to 2016 to 2017). Libraries were built with the immunoSEQ multiplex PCR assay. Held by TCRdb, this immuneACCESS table contains in-frame sequences only and omits some clones. Under half of the omission traces to an unresolved V gene where checked; the cause of the rest is unknown. This sample lists about 87,000 clones; about 95% were detected once. The ten top clones hold around 0.36% of the sample. Sequencing input: T cells isolated from PBMCs. These receptor sequences come from a human donor in good health.

V is TRBV6-5 and J is TRBJ2-7; 7 bases are shared with TRBD1. CDR1 and CDR2 from the germline V gene are MNHEY and SVGAGI. V gave up 4 bases and J gave up 0 bases; unmatched junction bases: 6. The CDR3 is 15 residues long. In nucleotides, the CDR3 is TGTGCCAGCAGTTTATTTACAGGGGCCTCCTACGAGCAGTACTTC. It codes for CASSLFTGASYEQYF.

V and J are TRBV9 and TRBJ2-3, with TRBD1 matching 9 bases. V dropped 3 bases and J dropped 4; count of bases not matched to a gene: 6. CDR1 is SGDLS and CDR2 is YYNGEE in the germline V gene. CDR3 length: 15 amino acids. The CDR3 is CASSAGQGRPDTQYF. CDR3 in DNA: TGTGCCAGCAGCGCGGGACAGGGTCGTCCAGATACGCAGTATTTT.

V gene TRBV28 combines with J gene TRBJ1-2; 7 bases are a match to TRBD1. Germline V gives CDR1 MDHEN, CDR2 SYDVKM. This CDR3 has 13 residues. J lost 9 bases, V lost 6 bases, and 10 bases had no gene match. The CDR3 is CASSSWDSLSYTF. The CDR3 DNA is TGTGCCAGCAGCTCCTGGGACAGTCTGAGCTACACCTTC.

V and J are TRBV2 and TRBJ1-2; no clear D gene. The germline V and J ends were trimmed by 6 bases and 7 bases, with 18 bases remaining between them. CDR1 and CDR2 (germline): SNHLY, FYNNEI. The CDR3 totals 14 residues. Written as DNA, the CDR3 is TGTGCCAGCAGCCCCCCGGGAGAGTATAGTGGCTACACCTTC. It yields the protein CASSPPGEYSGYTF.

The genes are TRBV5-1 and TRBJ1-2; D perhaps matches TRBD1 (5 bases). The V gene's germline CDR1 is SGHRS and CDR2 YFSETQ. V was cut by 0 bases and J by 6 bases, with 9 bases left in between. The CDR3 consists of 13 residues. Here the CDR3 reads CASSLVPGHGYTF. The CDR3 region has the DNA TGCGCCAGCAGCTTGGTGCCAGGGCATGGCTACACCTTC.

Only a few counts were recorded for this clone. The genes are TRBV30 and TRBJ2-3, with 7 bases identical to TRBD2. Germline V lookup: CDR1 GTSNPN, CDR2 SVGIG (reference sequence). The J segment lost 1 base and the V segment lost 2 bases, leaving 3 bases of the junction unmatched. The CDR3 length is 14 residues. CDR3 DNA: TGTGCCTGGAGTAGAACTAGCGGCACAGATACGCAGTATTTT. Protein product: CAWSRTSGTDTQYF.

This chain joins TRBV27 and TRBJ1-1; 7 nucleotides match TRBD1. Trimming at V came to 2 bases and at J to 1 base, leaving 4 bases not matched to a gene. CDR1 is MNHEY, CDR2 SMNVEV, per germline (reference sequence). The CDR3 covers 15 residues. This CDR3 reads CASSLRGLGNTEAFF. DNA for the CDR3: TGTGCCAGCAGTTTAAGGGGGCTAGGGAACACTGAAGCTTTCTTT.

The chain has TRBV5-6 and TRBJ1-2; D is unresolved. This CDR3 has 11 residues. V lost 0 bases to trimming and J lost 12 bases, with 9 bases between them. CDR1 and CDR2 from the germline V gene are SGHDT and YYEEEE. Here the CDR3 reads CASSLAGIHTF. In DNA form, the CDR3 reads TGTGCCAGCAGCTTGGCGGGGATACACACCTTC.

The genes are TRBV15 and TRBJ2-7; 9 positions match TRBD1. CDR1 and CDR2 from the germline V gene are LNHNV and YYDKDF (reference sequence). The CDR3 is 13 residues long. J gave up 4 bases and V 5 bases, and 3 bases lay outside the gene matches. The CDR3 DNA reads TGTGCCACCAGCCACAGGGGGCCGTACGAGCAGTACTTC. It encodes CATSHRGPYEQYF.

This chain connects TRBV5-6 to TRBJ2-7; a possible D gene is TRBD2 (6 bases). The germline V gene encodes CDR1 SGHDT and CDR2 YYEEEE. The V gene lost 1 base and the J gene lost 3 bases, with 20 bases spanning the gap. This CDR3 has 17 residues. This CDR3 is CASSLRGFAGIDYEQYF. The CDR3 DNA sequence: TGTGCCAGCAGCTTGCGGGGGTTTGCGGGAATCGACTACGAGCAGTACTTC.

The DNA of the CDR3 is TGTGCCAGCAGCTTGAGTCGTCTGGGACTATACAATGAGCAGTTCTTC. This codes for CASSLSRLGLYNEQFF. The chain links TRBV11-3 to TRBJ2-1; 7 nucleotides line up with TRBD2. CDR1 is SGHNT and CDR2 is YENEEA in the germline V gene. The CDR3 covers 16 residues. V shed 3 bases, J shed 4 bases, and the junction held 9 bases outside the gene matches.

The chain links TRBV10-2 to TRBJ2-3, with 7 bases lining up with TRBD2. The CDR3 is made up of 14 amino acids. Trimming cost V 4 bases and J 7 bases; bases outside gene matches: 8. The germline V gene encodes CDR1 WSHSY and CDR2 SAAADI. The CDR3 sequence is CASSGSAGRYTQYF. The DNA for the CDR3 is TGCGCCAGCAGTGGTTCAGCGGGAAGGTATACGCAGTATTTT.

The chain joins TRBV4-1 to TRBJ1-2; no firm D call. The CDR3 is 16 amino acids. V shed 0 bases and J shed 3 bases, with 14 bases lying between them. Germline CDR1 and CDR2: MGHRA and YSYEKL. For the CDR3, the DNA is TGCGCCAGCAGCCAAGAGGTAGGCAGGTATTACTATGGCTACACCTTC. It is translated as CASSQEVGRYYYGYTF.

The chain combines TRBV5-1 with TRBJ1-1; D remains unclear. Trimming removed 3 bases from V and 3 bases from J, with 12 bases in between. The CDR3 contains 14 residues. The germline V gene encodes CDR1 SGHRS and CDR2 YFSETQ. DNA of the CDR3: TGCGCCAGCAGCTCGGCGGGAACCCACACTGAAGCTTTCTTT. Protein sequence: CASSSAGTHTEAFF.

The chain recombines TRBV9 with TRBJ2-1; 8 bases are shared with TRBD2. V lost 2 bases and J lost 8; bases outside the gene matches: 12. CDR3 length equals 16 residues. Germline CDR1 reads SGDLS; CDR2 reads YYNGEE. CDR3 DNA: TGTGCCAGCAGCGTTAATAGCGGGGCCTGGGGGGATGAGCAGTTCTTC. The encoded protein is CASSVNSGAWGDEQFF.

The chain carries TRBV7-2 and TRBJ2-3; TRBD1 aligns across 7 bases. This CDR3 contains 15 residues. V shed 5 bases and J 2 bases; nucleotides not matched to a gene: 7. Germline loops: CDR1 SGHTA, CDR2 FQGNSA. The DNA of the CDR3 is TGTGCCAGCAGCATAGTAGGGACAGACACAGATACGCAGTATTTT. Its translation: CASSIVGTDTDTQYF.

The table lists this clone with a count of one. This chain uses TRBV25-1 with TRBJ2-3, with TRBD1 matching over 8 bases. The CDR3 sequence is 16 residues long. The V gene's germline CDR1 is MGHDK and CDR2 SYGVNS. V lost 4 bases, J lost 3 bases, and 9 bases stayed unmatched. The CDR3 is CASSVQTGEITDTQYF. CDR3 bases: TGTGCCAGCAGTGTTCAGACAGGGGAGATAACAGATACGCAGTATTTT.

The table lists this clone with a count of one. The chain uses TRBV7-9 and TRBJ2-7, with D perhaps TRBD2 (5 bases). Germline V lookup: CDR1 SEHNR, CDR2 FQNEAQ (reference sequence). This CDR3 is 15 amino acids long. Trimming shortened V by 3 bases and J by 4 bases, and 16 bases separated the two germline ends. The CDR3 sequence: CASSFGESIVYEQYF. The CDR3 nucleotides read TGTGCCAGCAGCTTCGGGGAGTCAATTGTGTACGAGCAGTACTTC.

The chain links TRBV5-5 to TRBJ1-5, with D maybe TRBD1 (6 bases). This CDR3 contains 14 residues. The V end lost 3 bases, the J end lost 4 bases, and 11 bases lay between the germline ends. Germline V gene lookup returns CDR1 SGHKS and CDR2 YYEKEE (reference sequence). The CDR3: CASSSLQGNQPQHF. Here the CDR3 DNA reads TGTGCCAGCAGCTCGCTACAGGGTAATCAGCCCCAGCATTTT.

The J gene is TRBJ2-1, the V gene TRBV19; 14 bases map to TRBD2. Losses at the gene ends were 6 bases for V and 4 bases for J; bases not matched to a gene: 2. The CDR3 is 15 residues long. Germline V gene data show CDR1 as LNHDA and CDR2 as SQIVND (reference sequence). In nucleotides, the CDR3 is TGTGCCAGTAGGACTAGCGGGGGGGGGTACAATGAGCAGTTCTTC. Translated: CASRTSGGGYNEQFF.

The chain combines TRBV19 with TRBJ1-4; D ambiguous. CDR3 length: 13 residues. Germline lookup yields CDR1 LNHDA and CDR2 SQIVND (reference sequence). V was clipped by 6 bases and J by 7 bases, with 12 bases between them. CDR3 in DNA: TGTGCCAGTAGCATGAGGGTTGGTGAAAAACTGTTTTTT. Its translation is CASSMRVGEKLFF.

The rearrangement joins TRBV28 to TRBJ1-1; D is undetermined. The CDR3 length is 16 residues. The V end lost 7 bases, the J end lost 6 bases, and 24 bases lay between the germline ends. Germline-derived CDR1 and CDR2 are MDHEN and SYDVKM. The CDR3 protein is CASTRNYLGLGPEAFF. The CDR3, as DNA: TGTGCCAGCACGAGGAATTACCTTGGACTTGGGCCTGAAGCTTTCTTT. Full variable domain (remainder filled in from reference TRBV28 and TRBJ1-1): DVKVTQSSRYLVKRTGEKVFLECVQDMDHENMFWYRQDPGLGLRLIYFSYDVKMKEKGDIPEGYSVSREKKERFSLILESASTNQTSMYLCASTRNYLGLGPEAFFGQGTRLTVV.

The count of this clone is one. The chain uses TRBV5-1 and TRBJ2-1; 11 nucleotides line up with TRBD2. The CDR3 runs 16 residues. The V gene end was trimmed by 3 bases and the J gene end by 0 bases; junction bases not matched to a gene: 2. In germline, CDR1 is SGHRS, CDR2 YFSETQ. CDR3 coding DNA: TGCGCCAGCAGCTCAACTAGCGGGAGCTCCTACAATGAGCAGTTCTTC. Residues: CASSSTSGSSYNEQFF. The full variable domain, with the rest looked up from reference TRBV5-1 and TRBJ2-1, is KAGVTQTPRYLIKTRGQQVTLSCSPISGHRSVSWYQQTPGQGLQFLFEYFSETQRNKGNFPGRFSGRQFSNSRSEMNVSTLELGDSALYLCASSSTSGSSYNEQFFGPGTRLTVL.

The chain couples TRBV7-9 to TRBJ2-1; D is ambiguous. Germline V gene lookup returns CDR1 SEHNR and CDR2 FQNEAQ (reference sequence). The CDR3 is 14 residues long. The CDR3 region is CAINLISSYNEQFF. The CDR3 region has the DNA TGTGCTATCAACCTGATTAGCTCCTACAATGAGCAGTTCTTC.

V usage is TRBV20-1 and J usage is TRBJ1-2; D gene ambiguous. The V end was cut by 3 bases, the J end by 5 bases, with 7 bases between. This CDR3 comprises 11 residues. Germline CDR1 is DFQATT and CDR2 is SNEGSKA (reference sequence). The CDR3 is CSASNRYGYTF. The CDR3 DNA is TGCAGTGCTAGTAACAGATATGGCTACACCTTC.

The chain couples TRBV9 to TRBJ2-7; D unresolved. This CDR3 has 14 residues. Germline V gene data show CDR1 as SGDLS and CDR2 as YYNGEE. V lost 0 bases, J lost 1 base, and 8 bases lay in between. The CDR3 reads CASSVGKESYEQYF. The CDR3 region has the DNA TGTGCCAGCAGCGTAGGAAAGGAGTCCTACGAGCAGTACTTC.

This rearrangement joins TRBV25-1 to TRBJ1-1, with D possibly matching TRBD1 (5 bases). The germline V and J ends were trimmed by 0 bases and 0 bases, with 11 bases remaining between them. Looked up from germline, CDR1 is MGHDK and CDR2 is SYGVNS. There are 16 residues in the CDR3. The CDR3 DNA reads TGTGCCAGCAGTGAATACCCGACAGACCTGAACACTGAAGCTTTCTTT. Translation: CASSEYPTDLNTEAFF.

This chain joins TRBV5-1 and TRBJ1-2, with TRBD1 matching over 9 bases. V was pared by 0 bases and J by 3 bases, with 6 bases of the junction left unmatched. Germline V CDR1 and CDR2: SGHRS, YFSETQ. The CDR3 covers 16 residues. The CDR3 DNA follows: TGCGCCAGCAGCTTGGAAACAGGGGGCGCCGACTATGGCTACACCTTC. Protein product: CASSLETGGADYGYTF.

The gene calls are TRBV9 and TRBJ2-2, with a tentative D call TRBD2 (6 bases). V was cut by 5 bases and J by 5 bases, with 13 bases left in between. Germline V gives CDR1 SGDLS, CDR2 YYNGEE. The CDR3 extends over 14 amino acids. This CDR3 reads CASRMGGGTGELFF. In nucleotides, the CDR3 is TGTGCCAGCAGAATGGGGGGAGGTACCGGGGAGCTGTTTTTT. Full variable domain (missing parts from reference TRBV9 and TRBJ2-2): DSGVTQTPKHLITATGQRVTLRCSPRSGDLSVYWYQQSLDQGLQFLIQYYNGEERAKGNILERFSAQQFPDLHSELNLSSLELGDSALYFCASRMGGGTGELFFGEGSRLTVL.